Listed here are 9 T cell receptor beta chains from one sample, sequenced in a study of control samples from healthy donors and cancer patients. Clones were read by immunoSEQ multiplex PCR, and TCRdb kept only the in-frame ones, dropping some. The sample shows about 160,000 clones, just over 95% of them seen only once. Sample: blood. Source of these receptors: a woman in her 30s in good health.

The chain carries TRBV27 and TRBJ1-1; tentatively, D is TRBD1 (5 bases). The CDR3 extends over 15 amino acids. The germline V and J ends were trimmed by 2 bases and 4 bases, with 14 bases remaining between them. The germline V gene encodes CDR1 MNHEY and CDR2 SMNVEV (reference sequence). The CDR3 region has the DNA TGTGCCAGCAGTTTAGGGAGTCGTAGGGGCACTGAAGCTTTCTTT. Its protein product is CASSLGSRRGTEAFF.

The chain uses TRBV19 and TRBJ1-1; D is perhaps TRBD1 (5 bases). Germline V gene lookup returns CDR1 LNHDA and CDR2 SQIVND (reference sequence). The CDR3 sequence is 11 residues long. V was pared by 7 bases and J by 4 bases, with 7 bases between. The CDR3 coding sequence is TGTGCCAGTACAGGGTTCACTGAAGCTTTCTTT. It yields the protein CASTGFTEAFF.

V usage is TRBV19 and J usage is TRBJ1-3; D is unresolved. Germline V gene lookup returns CDR1 LNHDA and CDR2 SQIVND (reference sequence). CDR3 length equals 16 residues. The V end lost 4 bases, the J end lost 0 bases, and 13 bases lay between the germline ends. DNA of the CDR3: TGTGCCAGTAGTACCTTCCGGGCCAGCTCTGGAAACACCATATATTTT. Protein product: CASSTFRASSGNTIYF.

The chain employs TRBV10-3 and TRBJ1-1, with a weak D call TRBD1 (5 bases). V was pared by 11 bases and J by 0 bases, with 13 bases between. The germline CDR1 and CDR2 sequences are ENHRY and SYGVKD. The CDR3 sequence is 13 residues long. CDR3 in DNA: TGTGCCGCACGGGACGGTCTGAACACTGAAGCTTTCTTT. Translating gives CAARDGLNTEAFF.

This clone was seen more than once but under ten times. The genes are TRBV10-3 and TRBJ1-1, with TRBD1 identical over 8 bases. Germline CDR1 ENHRY, CDR2 SYGVKD. The CDR3 is 17 amino acids. The ends lost 5 bases at V and 1 base at J; junction bases unmatched: 12. CDR3 bases: TGTGCCATCAGTCGGAACACAGGGGGAACGGAGAACACTGAAGCTTTCTTT. It translates to CAISRNTGGTENTEAFF.

The V gene is TRBV27, the J gene TRBJ2-7, with unresolved D. Germline V gene data show CDR1 as MNHEY and CDR2 as SMNVEV (reference sequence). The CDR3 length is 13 residues. Trimming took off 1 base at V and 6 bases at J, with 10 bases between the two ends. CDR3 in amino acids: CASSLLPPGEQYF. The CDR3 DNA is TGTGCCAGCAGTTTATTGCCCCCAGGCGAGCAGTACTTC.

The chain has TRBV3-1 (or the pseudogene TRBV3-2) and TRBJ2-1; D remains ambiguous. Germline assignment: CDR1 LGHDT and CDR2 YNNKEL (reference sequence). The CDR3 length is 11 residues. Trimming left V 1 base short and J 9 bases short, with 4 bases between. The CDR3 protein is CASSQGPEQFF. CDR3 DNA: TGTGCCAGCAGCCAAGGTCCTGAGCAGTTCTTC.

The chain carries TRBV28 and TRBJ1-5, with 7 bases that match TRBD1. The CDR3 consists of 15 residues. Losses at the gene ends were 2 bases for V and 3 bases for J; bases not matched to a gene: 4. Germline lookup yields CDR1 MDHEN and CDR2 SYDVKM. The CDR3 DNA reads as TGTGCCAGCAGTTTACCGGACAGGTACAATCAGCCCCAGCATTTT. It specifies CASSLPDRYNQPQHF.

This rearrangement joins TRBV11-2 to TRBJ2-5, with D uncertain. The germline CDR1 and CDR2 sequences are SGHAT and FQNNGV. The length of the CDR3 is 14 residues. The germline V and J ends were trimmed by 1 base and 4 bases, with 10 bases remaining between them. The CDR3 region is CASSLVGLGETQYF. In DNA, the CDR3 is TGTGCCAGCAGCTTAGTCGGTCTGGGAGAGACCCAGTACTTC.